These T cell receptor beta chains were read from a single sample in a study of cytomegalovirus exposure and HLA in healthy donors. TCRdb's table, derived via immunoSEQ multiplex PCR, lists solely in-frame clones and lacks some. Seen here are roughly 130,000 clones, roughly 73% observed once, and the top ten hold around 1.4%. Sequences were obtained from PBMCs. The origin of the receptors is a woman aged 40 to 49 in good health and CMV-seronegative. Each CDR3 is given with its conserved first and last residue. D genes are given only for firm matches. The size of a clone is reported for some rows only, either as once, few or many, or as a class for expanded clones.

clone_size | d_call | j_call | v_call | cdr3_aa | cdr3_nt
once | . | TRBJ2-5 | TRBV18 | CASSPTSGNRETQYF | TGTGCCAGCTCACCTACCTCCGGGAATCGAGAGACCCAGTACTTC
. | . | TRBJ2-3 | TRBV7-9 | CASSPYTDTQYF | TGTGCCAGCAGCCCCTACACAGATACGCAGTATTTT
. | . | TRBJ2-2 | TRBV5-1 | CASSLFVQGNTGELFF | TGCGCCAGCAGCTTGTTCGTACAGGGGAACACCGGGGAGCTGTTTTTT
few | TRBD1 | TRBJ1-5 | TRBV19 | CASSLTGNQPQHF | TGTGCCAGTAGTTTGACAGGGAATCAGCCCCAGCATTTT
. | . | TRBJ2-7 | TRBV27 | CASSFGLANEQYF | TGTGCCAGCAGTTTTGGTCTAGCCAACGAGCAGTACTTC
. | TRBD1 | TRBJ1-1 | TRBV19 | CASRGQGTEAFF | TGTGCCAGTAGGGGACAGGGCACTGAAGCTTTCTTT
. | . | TRBJ1-2 | TRBV5-6 | CASSSRGYGYTF | TGTGCCAGCAGCTCCAGGGGATATGGCTACACCTTC
. | TRBD1 | TRBJ1-1 | TRBV29-1 | CSVATGEAEAFF | TGCAGCGTTGCGACAGGGGAGGCTGAAGCTTTCTTT
. | . | TRBJ1-4 | TRBV13 | CASSLTGVEKLFF | TGTGCCAGCAGCTTAACCGGGGTCGAAAAACTGTTTTTT
few | . | TRBJ1-1 | TRBV4-1 | CASNQGLVGRGQLNTEAFF | TGCGCCAGCAACCAAGGGCTTGTGGGGAGAGGGCAGCTGAACACTGAAGCTTTCTTT
. | . | TRBJ2-5 | TRBV19 | CASSQWATQETQYF | TGTGCCAGTAGCCAGTGGGCTACACAAGAGACCCAGTACTTC
. | . | TRBJ2-5 | TRBV25-1 | CASSVSETQYF | TGTGCCAGCAGTGTGAGTGAGACCCAGTACTTC
. | . | TRBJ1-2 | TRBV6-1 | CATSGFTGYTF | TGTGCCACCTCCGGGTTCACTGGCTACACCTTC
. | . | TRBJ2-3 | TRBV27 | CASSPVDWGVLDTQYF | TGTGCCAGCAGTCCTGTAGACTGGGGGGTTTTAGATACGCAGTATTTT
. | . | TRBJ1-1 | TRBV4-3 | CASSQEPQGWTEAFF | TGCGCCAGCAGCCAAGAACCCCAGGGGTGGACTGAAGCTTTCTTT
. | . | TRBJ1-1 | TRBV6-5 | CATKRGLNTEAFF | TGTGCCACTAAGCGGGGGTTGAACACTGAAGCTTTCTTT
. | . | TRBJ2-4 | TRBV6-5 | CASQLGPRDIQYF | TGTGCCAGCCAATTGGGTCCGCGGGACATTCAGTACTTC
. | TRBD2 | TRBJ2-5 | TRBV5-1 | CASSLYSGGDQETQYF | TGCGCCAGCAGCTTATATAGCGGGGGGGACCAAGAGACCCAGTACTTC
. | . | TRBJ1-4 | TRBV7-9 | CASSLPRGGSEKLFF | TGTGCCAGCAGCTTACCCCGGGGTGGGAGTGAAAAACTGTTTTTT
. | . | TRBJ1-1 | TRBV4-3 | CASSQDSEVHQAFF | TGCGCCAGCAGCCAAGATAGTGAGGTACATCAAGCTTTCTTT
. | . | TRBJ2-1 | TRBV7-3 | CASSLRGGQDYNEQFF | TGTGCCAGCAGCTTAAGGGGGGGACAGGACTACAATGAGCAGTTCTTC
. | . | TRBJ2-2 | TRBV12-5 | CASGLVQDGGLNTGELFF | TGTGCTAGTGGTTTGGTACAAGACGGGGGATTGAACACCGGGGAGCTGTTTTTT
. | . | TRBJ1-2 | TRBV10-2 | CASSEEGTPNYGYTF | TGCGCCAGCAGTGAAGAGGGTACTCCAAACTATGGCTACACCTTC
. | . | TRBJ1-1 | TRBV7-2 | CASSLLGQGYTEAFF | TGTGCCAGCAGCTTACTCGGGCAGGGGTACACTGAAGCTTTCTTT
. | . | TRBJ1-1 | TRBV19 | CASDTGMDLNTEAFF | TGTGCCAGCGATACCGGGATGGATTTGAACACTGAAGCTTTCTTT
once | . | TRBJ1-2 | TRBV9 | CASSEGGGFGYGYTF | TGTGCCAGCAGCGAGGGAGGGGGGTTCGGCTATGGCTACACCTTC
. | . | TRBJ2-3 | TRBV13 | CASSSSTGGSTDTQYF | TGTGCCAGCAGCTCCTCGACAGGAGGTAGCACAGATACGCAGTATTTT